This record concerns one T cell receptor (beta chain) sequence. Its antigen is still unknown. PCR primers comprised 60 Vbeta and 13 Jbeta primers. TCRdb keeps only in-frame clones here, not all; method: immunoSEQ multiplex PCR. The sample includes 150,000 to 200,000 clones, about 80% of them seen just once. The data derive from a study of cytomegalovirus exposure and HLA in healthy donors. Findings and limits, study-wide: The listing of roughly 160 TCR beta chains classed them as cytomegalovirus-associated.

After removal of 8 bases from V and 8 bases from J, the junction contained 10 bases not matched to a gene. CDR1 and CDR2 (germline): MRHNA, SNTAGT. CDR3 size: 13 residues. The chain couples TRBV6-4 to TRBJ1-2, with 8 bases identical to TRBD1. The specimen was PBMCs. This sequence originates from a woman aged 25 to 39 in good health and CMV-seropositive. This chain's CDR3 is CASSAGTGVGYTF. The CDR3 nucleotides are TGTGCCAGCTCTGCCGGGACAGGAGTAGGCTACACCTTC.